The text below deals with one T cell receptor (beta chain). Its antigen is not identified. Using immunoSEQ multiplex PCR, the repertoire was profiled, and TCRdb retains in-frame clones only, with some absent. The table shows around 28,000 clones, with more than 60% occurring only once. The CDR3 totals 11 residues. The ends were cut back, 1 base at V and 14 bases at J, with 11 bases in the middle. This sample was included in a study of CD4 T cells in relation to SARS-CoV-2 and coronaviruses. The gene calls are TRBV12-3 or TRBV12-4 and TRBJ1-1; D possibly corresponds to TRBD1 (5 bases). The clonotype was recovered from an adult with COVID-19. Sequenced material: memory CD4+ T cells from PBMCs, cultured in vitro. The DNA for the CDR3 is TGTGCCAGCAGTTTAGGTTCAGGGCACTTCTTT. It translates to CASSLGSGHFF.